The clone carrying this TCR beta chain was picked up a small number of times. The antigen is undetermined. The data are from a study of T-cell reconstitution after alpha-beta-depleted transplantation in children. Study-wide results and limits: Elevated TCRbeta diversity at day 60 was traced, in some patients, to surviving recipient T cells and thymic progenitors.

Preparation of the TCRbeta library used unique molecular identifiers. Each CDR3 protein gets one entry after TCRdb re-called the PCR reads with MiXCR. The profile shows over 400,000 distinct CDR3 sequences, around two fifths of them singletons. The CDR3 loop spans 17 amino acids. V was clipped by 1 base and J by 4 bases; unmatched bases: 6. CDR1 SGHRS and CDR2 YFSETQ come from the germline V gene. The specimen comprised PBMCs, sampled before TCRalphabeta/CD19-depleted stem cell transplant. This chain connects TRBV5-1 to TRBJ2-3, with 13 bases that match TRBD2. The origin of this receptor is a girl aged 2 to 10 with aplastic anemia, due to receive a stem cell transplant. The CDR3: CASSLTSGRVIADTQYF. The CDR3 coding sequence is TGCGCCAGCAGCTTGACTAGCGGGAGGGTGATAGCAGATACGCAGTATTTT.